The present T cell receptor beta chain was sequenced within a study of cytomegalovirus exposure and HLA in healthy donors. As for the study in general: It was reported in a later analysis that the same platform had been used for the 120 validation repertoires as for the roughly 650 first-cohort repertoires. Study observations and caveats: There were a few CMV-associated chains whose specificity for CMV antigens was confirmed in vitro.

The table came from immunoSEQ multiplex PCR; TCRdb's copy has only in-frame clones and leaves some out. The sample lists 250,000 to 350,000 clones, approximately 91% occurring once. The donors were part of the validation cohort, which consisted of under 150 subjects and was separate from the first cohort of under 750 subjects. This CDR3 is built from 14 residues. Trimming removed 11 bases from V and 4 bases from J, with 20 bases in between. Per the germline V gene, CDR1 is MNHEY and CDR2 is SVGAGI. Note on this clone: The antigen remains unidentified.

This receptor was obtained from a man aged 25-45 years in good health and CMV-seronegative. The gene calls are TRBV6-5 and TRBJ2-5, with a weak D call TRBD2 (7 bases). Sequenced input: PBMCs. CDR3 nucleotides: TGTGCCTGCCGACCGAGGGGGGGCCCAGAGACCCAGTACTTC. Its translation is CACRPRGGPETQYF.